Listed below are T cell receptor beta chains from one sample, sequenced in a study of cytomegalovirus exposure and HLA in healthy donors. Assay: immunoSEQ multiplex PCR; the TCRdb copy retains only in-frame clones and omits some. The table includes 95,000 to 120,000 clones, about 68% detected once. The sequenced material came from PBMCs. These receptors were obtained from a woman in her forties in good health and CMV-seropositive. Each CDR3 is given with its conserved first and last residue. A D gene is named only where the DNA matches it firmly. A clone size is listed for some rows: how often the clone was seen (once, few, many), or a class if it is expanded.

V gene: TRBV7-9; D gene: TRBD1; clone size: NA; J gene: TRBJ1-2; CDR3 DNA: TGTGCCAGCAGCTTAGACGGGACAGGGAGCTCCTATGGCTACACCTTC; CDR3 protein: CASSLDGTGSSYGYTF
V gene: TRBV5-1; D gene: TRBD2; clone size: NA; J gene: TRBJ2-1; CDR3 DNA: TGCGCCAGCAGCTTGGCTCTAGCGGGGCACAATGAGCAGTTCTTC; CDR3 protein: CASSLALAGHNEQFF
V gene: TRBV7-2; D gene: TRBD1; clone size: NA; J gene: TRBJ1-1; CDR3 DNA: TGTGCCAGCAGCTCACAGGGGGCTCGGGACACTGAAGCTTTCTTT; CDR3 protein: CASSSQGARDTEAFF
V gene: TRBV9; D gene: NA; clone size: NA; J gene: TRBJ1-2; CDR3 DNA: TGTGCCAGCAACCTCCAGGGTGACTATGGCTACACCTTC; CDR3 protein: CASNLQGDYGYTF
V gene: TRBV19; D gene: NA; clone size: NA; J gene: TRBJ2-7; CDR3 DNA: TGTGCCAGTAGTATAGGCAGGGGAAGCATCGAGCAGTACTTC; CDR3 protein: CASSIGRGSIEQYF
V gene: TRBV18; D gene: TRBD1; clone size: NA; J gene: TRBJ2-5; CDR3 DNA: TGTGCCAGCTCACCCACCGCAACAGGGGGCCGGAAAGAGACCCAGTACTTC; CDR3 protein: CASSPTATGGRKETQYF
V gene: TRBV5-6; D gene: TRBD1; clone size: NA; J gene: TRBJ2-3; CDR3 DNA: TGTGCCAGCAGCTACGGACAGGGCAATACGCAGTATTTT; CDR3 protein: CASSYGQGNTQYF
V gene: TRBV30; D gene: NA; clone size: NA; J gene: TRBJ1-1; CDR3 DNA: TGTGCCTGGACAAGACAGATACCGAACACTGAAGCTTTCTTT; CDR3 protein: CAWTRQIPNTEAFF
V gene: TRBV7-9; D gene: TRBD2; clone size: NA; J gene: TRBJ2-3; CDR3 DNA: TGTGCCAGCAGCGCCGGGACTAGCGGGGGGTATTTT; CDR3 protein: CASSAGTSGGYF
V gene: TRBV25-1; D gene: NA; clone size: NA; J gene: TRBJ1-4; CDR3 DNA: TGTGCCAGCCGAGCCGGGAGGGGTCGTGGGGAAAAACTGTTTTTT; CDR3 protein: CASRAGRGRGEKLFF
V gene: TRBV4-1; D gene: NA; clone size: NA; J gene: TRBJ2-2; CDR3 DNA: TGCGCCAGCAGCCCCGAACTAGAATCCACCGGGGAGCTGTTTTTT; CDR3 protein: CASSPELESTGELFF
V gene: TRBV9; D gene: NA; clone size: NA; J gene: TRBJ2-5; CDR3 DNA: TGTGCCAGCAGCGTAGGGGCCGCCAGGGGTGGAGAGACCCAGTACTTC; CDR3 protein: CASSVGAARGGETQYF
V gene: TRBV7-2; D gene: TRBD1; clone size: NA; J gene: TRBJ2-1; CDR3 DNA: TGTGCCAGCAGCTTAGGGCAGGGGGCGCATAATGAGCAGTTCTTC; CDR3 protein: CASSLGQGAHNEQFF
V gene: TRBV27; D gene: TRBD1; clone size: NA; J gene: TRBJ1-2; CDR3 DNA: TGTGCCAGCAGCTATCGCCGGGACAGGGGGGCCCCCACCTTC; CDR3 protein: CASSYRRDRGAPTF
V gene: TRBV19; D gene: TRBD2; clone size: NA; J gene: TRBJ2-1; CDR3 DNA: TGTGCCAGCTCCCTAGCGGGGGGGCGCAATGAGCAGTTCTTC; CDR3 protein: CASSLAGGRNEQFF
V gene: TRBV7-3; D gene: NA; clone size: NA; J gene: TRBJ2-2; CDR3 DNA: TGTGCCAGCAGCCCCACGAACACCGGGGAGCTGTTTTTT; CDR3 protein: CASSPTNTGELFF
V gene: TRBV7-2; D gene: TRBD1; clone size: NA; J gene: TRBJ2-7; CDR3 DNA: TGTGCCAGCAGCCTAACGGGGACAGGGAGCTACGAGCAGTACTTC; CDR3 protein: CASSLTGTGSYEQYF
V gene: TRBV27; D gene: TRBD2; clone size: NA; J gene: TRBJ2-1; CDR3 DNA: TGTGCCAGCAGTTTAAAACCTAGCGGGGGGTACAATGAGCAGTTCTTC; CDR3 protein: CASSLKPSGGYNEQFF
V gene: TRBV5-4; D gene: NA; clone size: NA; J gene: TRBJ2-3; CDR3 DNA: TGTGCCAGCAGCTTGGTTAGTCCCACAGATACGCAGTATTTT; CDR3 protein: CASSLVSPTDTQYF
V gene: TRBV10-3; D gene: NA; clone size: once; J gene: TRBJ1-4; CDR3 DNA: TGTGCCATCAGCGTGCGGGGTGAAAAACTGTTTTTT; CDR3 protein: CAISVRGEKLFF
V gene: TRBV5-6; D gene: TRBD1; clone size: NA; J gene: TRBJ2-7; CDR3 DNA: TGTGCCAGCAGCACATTCCGGGACAGGGGCGGATTTAGCTCCTACGAGCAGTACTTC; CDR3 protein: CASSTFRDRGGFSSYEQYF
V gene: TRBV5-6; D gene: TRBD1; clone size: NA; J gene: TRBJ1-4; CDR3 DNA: TGTGCCAGCAGTCGGGGACAGGGGGTTGAAAAACTGTTTTTT; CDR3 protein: CASSRGQGVEKLFF
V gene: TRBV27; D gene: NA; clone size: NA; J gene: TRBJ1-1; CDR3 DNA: TGTGCCAGCACCCCATATAGCGGGGGCTTTGGGTACACTGAAGCTTTCTTT; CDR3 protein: CASTPYSGGFGYTEAFF
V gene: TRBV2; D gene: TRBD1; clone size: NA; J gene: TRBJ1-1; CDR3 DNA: TGTGCCAGCAGAGACAGGGGAAAAAACACTGAAGCTTTCTTT; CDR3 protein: CASRDRGKNTEAFF
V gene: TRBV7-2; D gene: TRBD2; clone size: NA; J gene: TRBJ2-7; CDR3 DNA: TGTGCCAGCAGTTCCGTTAGCGGGGGGAACGAGCAGTACTTC; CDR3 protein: CASSSVSGGNEQYF
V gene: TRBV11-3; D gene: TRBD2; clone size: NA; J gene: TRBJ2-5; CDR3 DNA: TGTGCCAGCAGCCAGGGACTAGCGGGACAAGAGACCCAGTACTTC; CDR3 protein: CASSQGLAGQETQYF
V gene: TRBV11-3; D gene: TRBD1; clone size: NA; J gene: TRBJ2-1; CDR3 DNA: TGTGCCAGCAGCCGACAGGGCAATGAGCAGTTCTTC; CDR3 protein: CASSRQGNEQFF
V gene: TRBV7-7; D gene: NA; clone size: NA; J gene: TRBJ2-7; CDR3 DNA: TGTGCTAGCAGCTTAGAGACAGACTACGAGCAGTACTTC; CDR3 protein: CASSLETDYEQYF
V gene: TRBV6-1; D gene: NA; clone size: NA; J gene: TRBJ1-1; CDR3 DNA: TGTGCCAGCAGCCCCGTTTATGACATTGACACTGAAGCTTTCTTT; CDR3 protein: CASSPVYDIDTEAFF
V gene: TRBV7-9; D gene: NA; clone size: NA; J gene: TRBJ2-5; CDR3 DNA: TGTGCCAGCAGCTTCCCGGTCGGGACCCAGTACTTC; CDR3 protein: CASSFPVGTQYF
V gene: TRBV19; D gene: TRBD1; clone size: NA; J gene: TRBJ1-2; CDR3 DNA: TGTGCCAGTACTGACAGGGATCCTAGGTATGGCTACACCTTC; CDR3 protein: CASTDRDPRYGYTF
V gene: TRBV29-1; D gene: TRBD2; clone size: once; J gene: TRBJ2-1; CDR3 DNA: TGCAGCGTTGTCGGGACTAGCGGGAGGGGGACCAACAATGAGCAGTTCTTC; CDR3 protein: CSVVGTSGRGTNNEQFF
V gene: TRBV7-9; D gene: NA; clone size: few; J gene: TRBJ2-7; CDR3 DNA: TGTGCCAGCAGCTTAGCGTACGGACACCGAGGCTACGAGCAGTACTTC; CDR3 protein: CASSLAYGHRGYEQYF
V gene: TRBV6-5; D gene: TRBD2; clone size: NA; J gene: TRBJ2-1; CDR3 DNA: TGTGCCAGCAGTTACCCCGCGGGGGGAGGTGAGCAGTTCTTC; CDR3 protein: CASSYPAGGGEQFF
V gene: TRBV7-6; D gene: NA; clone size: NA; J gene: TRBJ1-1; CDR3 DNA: TGTGCCAGCAGCTTATCTACAGGGAACACTGAAGCTTTCTTT; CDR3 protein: CASSLSTGNTEAFF
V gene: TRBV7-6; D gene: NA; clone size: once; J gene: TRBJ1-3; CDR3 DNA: TGTGCCAGCAGCTTCTCCTTCTCTGGAAACACCATATATTTT; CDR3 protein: CASSFSFSGNTIYF
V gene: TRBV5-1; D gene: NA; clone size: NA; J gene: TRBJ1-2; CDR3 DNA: TGCGCCAGCAGCTTGGCTACGGGGATAAACTATGGCTACACCTTC; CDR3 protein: CASSLATGINYGYTF
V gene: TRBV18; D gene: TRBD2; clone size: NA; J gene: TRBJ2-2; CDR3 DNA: TGTGCCAGCTCACCACCGGGACTAGCGGGAGGTGCCGGGGAGCTGTTTTTT; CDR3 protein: CASSPPGLAGGAGELFF
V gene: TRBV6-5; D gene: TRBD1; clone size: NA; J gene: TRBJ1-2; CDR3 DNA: TGTGCCAGCAGTTACAGACAGGGTGTCTATGGCTACACCTTC; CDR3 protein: CASSYRQGVYGYTF
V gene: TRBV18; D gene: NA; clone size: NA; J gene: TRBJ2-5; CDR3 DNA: TGTGCCAGCTGCACAGGGCTACAAGAGACCCAGTACTTC; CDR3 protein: CASCTGLQETQYF
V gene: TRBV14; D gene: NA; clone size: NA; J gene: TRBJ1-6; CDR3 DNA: TGTGCCAGCAGCCAAGTCAGGTCCTCACCCCTCCACTTT; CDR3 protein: CASSQVRSSPLHF
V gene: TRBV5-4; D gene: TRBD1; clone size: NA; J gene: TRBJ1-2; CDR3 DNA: TGTGCCAGCAGCGGGCCGGGGACAGGGAAAGGAGGCTACACCTTC; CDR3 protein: CASSGPGTGKGGYTF
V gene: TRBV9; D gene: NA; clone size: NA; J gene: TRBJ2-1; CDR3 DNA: TGTGCCAGCAGCGTAGGTTCACAGGGCGGCTACAATGAGCAGTTCTTC; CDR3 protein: CASSVGSQGGYNEQFF
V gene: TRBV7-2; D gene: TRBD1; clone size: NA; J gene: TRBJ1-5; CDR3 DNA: TGTGCCAGCAGCCCGACAGGGGTGGGGCAGCCCCAGCATTTT; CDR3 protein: CASSPTGVGQPQHF
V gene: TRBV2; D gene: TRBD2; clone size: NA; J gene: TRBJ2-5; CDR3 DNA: TGTGCCAGCAGTGCAGATAGCGGGAGAAGAGAGACCCAGTACTTC; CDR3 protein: CASSADSGRRETQYF
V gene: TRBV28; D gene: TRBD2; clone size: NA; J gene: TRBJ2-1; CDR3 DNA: TGTGCCAGCAGTTTGGGGGGAGGGACTTCAGGTAATGAGCAGTTCTTC; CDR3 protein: CASSLGGGTSGNEQFF
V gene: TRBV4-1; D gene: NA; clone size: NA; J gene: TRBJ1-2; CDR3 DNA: TGCGCCAGCAGCTCGCCTGCCCGGGGGAACTATGGCTACACCTTC; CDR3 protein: CASSSPARGNYGYTF
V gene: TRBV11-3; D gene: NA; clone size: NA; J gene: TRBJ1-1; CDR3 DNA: TGTGCCAGCAGCCCTCTGGGGAGGGCCGAAGCTTTCTTT; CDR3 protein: CASSPLGRAEAFF
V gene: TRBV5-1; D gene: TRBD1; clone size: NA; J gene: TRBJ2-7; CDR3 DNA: TGCGCCAGCAGAATGAAACAGGGGGCCTACGAGCAGTACTTC; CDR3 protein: CASRMKQGAYEQYF